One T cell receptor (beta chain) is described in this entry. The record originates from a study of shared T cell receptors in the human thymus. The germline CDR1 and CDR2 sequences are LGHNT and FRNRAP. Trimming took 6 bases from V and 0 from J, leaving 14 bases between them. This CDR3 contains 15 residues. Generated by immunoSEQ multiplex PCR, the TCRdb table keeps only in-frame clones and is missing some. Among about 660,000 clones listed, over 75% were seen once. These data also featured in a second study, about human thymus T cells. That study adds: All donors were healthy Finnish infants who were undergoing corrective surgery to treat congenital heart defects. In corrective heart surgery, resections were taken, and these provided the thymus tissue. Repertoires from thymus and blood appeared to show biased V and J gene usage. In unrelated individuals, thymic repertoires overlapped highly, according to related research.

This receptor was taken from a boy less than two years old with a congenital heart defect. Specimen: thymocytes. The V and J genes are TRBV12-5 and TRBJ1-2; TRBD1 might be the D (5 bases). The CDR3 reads CASGRGTEANYGYTF. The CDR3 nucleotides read TGTGCTAGTGGCCGGGGGACTGAAGCTAACTATGGCTACACCTTC.